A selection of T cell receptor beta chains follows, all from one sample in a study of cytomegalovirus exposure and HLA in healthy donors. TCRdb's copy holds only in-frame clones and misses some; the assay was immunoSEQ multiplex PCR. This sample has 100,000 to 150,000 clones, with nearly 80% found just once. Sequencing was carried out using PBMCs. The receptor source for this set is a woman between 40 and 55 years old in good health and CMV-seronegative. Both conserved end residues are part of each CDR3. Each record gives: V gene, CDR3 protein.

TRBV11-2 CASSLEAGGSAFF
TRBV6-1 CASSPREGNTGELFF
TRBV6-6 CASSYSTGTYEQYF
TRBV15 CATSRGQGNQPQHF
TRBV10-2 CASRGTGGYQPQHF
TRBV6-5 CASSYSALPPQFF
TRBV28 CASSPVTGTFHGYTF
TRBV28 CASSFPSIEARSRGAFF
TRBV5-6 CASSAVGSGTDGQFF
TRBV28 CASSPSGTGANYGYTF
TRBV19 CASSPRRAGGGTEAFF
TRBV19 CASSTWDRGPPHEQYF
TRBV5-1 CASSLTPGGAETQYF
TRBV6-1 CASCPRQPYNSPLHF
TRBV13 CASSLGGTSGKSYEQYF
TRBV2 CASSARDSSNQPQHF
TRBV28 CASSFVSFSTGELFF
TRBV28 CASKTSRNSPLHF
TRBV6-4 CASSDSSVGANGLTF
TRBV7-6 CASSSLLADSYNEQFF
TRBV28 CASSPTSNEQFF
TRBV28 CASRNGQAYEQYF
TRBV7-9 CASSFAGFSGNTIYF
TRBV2 CASSELGTGNNQPQHF
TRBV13 CASSLSGGEDEQYF
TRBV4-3 CASSLNFGANEQYF
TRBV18 CASSPRTGDRDNEQFF
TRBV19 CASSIPDRIDGYTF
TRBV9 CASMAREATGELFF
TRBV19 CASTFGGNSPLHF
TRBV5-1 CASSLLQYTDTQYF
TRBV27 CASSLEGPGDEQYF
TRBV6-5 CASSYSGQYQQFF
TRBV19 CASSRSTTGVTGELFF
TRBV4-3 CASSQDPGETQYF
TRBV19 CASSIGAGGAYNEQFF
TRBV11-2 CASSLESNNGFGQYF
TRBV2 CASSDGRQGRYEQYF
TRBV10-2 CASSDRSGYGYTF
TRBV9 CASSVKDIAAGNTIYF
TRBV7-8 CASSPRGYRGPYEQYF
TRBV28 CASSAGGGATNEKLFF
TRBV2 CASSAAAGSFDEQFF
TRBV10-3 CAIRPLAGGSEQYF
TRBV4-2 CASSSTGQGAYNEQFF
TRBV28 CASSLWTGGYGYTF
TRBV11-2 CASSFSSGSASYEQYF
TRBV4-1 CASRQAGSSNQPQHF